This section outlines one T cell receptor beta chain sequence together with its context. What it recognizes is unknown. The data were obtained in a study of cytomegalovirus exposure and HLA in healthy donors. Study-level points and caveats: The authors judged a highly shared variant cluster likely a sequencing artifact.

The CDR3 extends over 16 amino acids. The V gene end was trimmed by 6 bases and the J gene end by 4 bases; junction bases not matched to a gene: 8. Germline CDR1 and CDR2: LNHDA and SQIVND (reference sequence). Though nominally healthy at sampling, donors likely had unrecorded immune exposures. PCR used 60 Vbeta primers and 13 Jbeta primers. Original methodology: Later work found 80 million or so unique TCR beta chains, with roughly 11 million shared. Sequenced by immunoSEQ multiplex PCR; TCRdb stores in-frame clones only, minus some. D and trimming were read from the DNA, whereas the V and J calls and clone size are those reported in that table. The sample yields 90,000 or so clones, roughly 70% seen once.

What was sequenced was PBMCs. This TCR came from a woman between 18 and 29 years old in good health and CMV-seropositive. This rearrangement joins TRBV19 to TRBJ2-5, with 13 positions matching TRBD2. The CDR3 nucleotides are TGTGCCAGTAGCCCAGGACTAGCGGGAGATGGAGAGACCCAGTACTTC. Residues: CASSPGLAGDGETQYF.